Below are 5 T cell receptor beta chains sequenced from a single sample in a study of OX40 agonist ivuxolimab in advanced cancers. Only in-frame clones appear in the TCRdb table, and some are missing; sequencing was by immunoSEQ multiplex PCR. The data hold tens of thousands of clones, with 85% observed a single time. Sequencing used CD4+ or CD8+ T cells sorted from blood, obtained in a trial of the OX40 agonist ivuxolimab. Receptor source: an adult with an advanced solid tumor such as melanoma, head and neck, liver or kidney cancer.

The V call is TRBV10-3, the J call TRBJ2-3; TRBD1 is a possible D gene (6 bases). V lost 9 bases and J 0 bases, leaving 7 bases between the germline ends. Germline V gene sequence: CDR1 ENHRY, CDR2 SYGVKD. The CDR3 is 12 amino acids. The chain's CDR3 is CAIQGSTDTQYF. The CDR3 coding sequence is TGTGCCATACAGGGTAGCACAGATACGCAGTATTTT.

In its sample, this clone was seen a few times. The chain uses TRBV18 and TRBJ2-2; D tentatively fits TRBD1 or TRBD2 (5 bases each). CDR3 length: 15 residues. V dropped 8 bases and J dropped 2 bases, with 15 bases sitting between them. Germline CDR1 and CDR2: KGHSH and LQKENI. In DNA, the CDR3 is TGTGCCAGCCTCGGGGCTAGAACCAACACCGGGGAGCTGTTTTTT. It yields the protein CASLGARTNTGELFF.

The V gene is TRBV30, the J gene TRBJ2-2; the match to TRBD1 covers 7 bases. The length of the CDR3 is 11 residues. Germline V gene data show CDR1 as GTSNPN and CDR2 as SVGIG (reference sequence). Trimming removed 7 bases from V and 4 bases from J; junction bases left unmatched: 0. The CDR3 DNA reads TGTGCCTCAGGGGGCACCGGGGAGCTGTTTTTT. This encodes CASGGTGELFF. Looking up the rest from reference TRBV30 and TRBJ2-2 gives the full variable domain: SQTIHQWPATLVQPVGSPLSLECTVEGTSNPNLYWYRQAAGRGLQLLFYSVGIGQISSEVPQNLSASRPQDRQFILSSKKLLLSDSGFYLCASGGTGELFFGEGSRLTVL.

The chain carries TRBV2 and TRBJ1-6; unclear D gene. This CDR3 comprises 13 residues. Germline V gene sequence: CDR1 SNHLY, CDR2 FYNNEI. Here the CDR3 reads CVSIPLENSPLHF. The CDR3 DNA follows: TGTGTCTCGATCCCCTTAGAGAATTCACCCCTCCACTTT.

The J gene is TRBJ2-7, the V gene TRBV11-2, with 11 bases aligning to TRBD2. Trimming cost V 4 bases and J 2 bases; bases outside gene matches: 10. Germline V gene lookup returns CDR1 SGHAT and CDR2 FQNNGV. CDR3 length equals 17 residues. The CDR3, as DNA: TGTGCCAGCAGCTACCGAACTAGCGGGAGTCCTACCTACGAGCAGTACTTC. Its protein is CASSYRTSGSPTYEQYF.